This T cell receptor beta chain was sequenced for a study of technical replicates of blood from four donors. The germline gives CDR1 MNHNS, CDR2 SASEGT. J gave up 2 bases and V 10 bases, and 6 bases lay outside the gene matches. CDR3 length equals 15 residues. Only in-frame clones appear in the TCRdb table, and some are missing; sequencing was by immunoSEQ multiplex PCR. The sample has roughly 50,000 clones, roughly 93% seen once. The chain carries TRBV6-1 and TRBJ1-6; 9 bases are a match to TRBD1. Sequencing was carried out using PBMCs. This receptor was taken from a human donor in good health. Some clones in this sample may be carry-over from other donors' samples. CDR3 DNA: TGTGCCACCCGGGACAGGGCCCCCTATAATTCACCCCTCCACTTT. This sequence encodes CATRDRAPYNSPLHF.